What follows are 22 T cell receptor beta chains derived from one specimen sequenced in a study of T cells after posttransplantation cyclophosphamide. TCRdb's copy holds only in-frame clones and misses some; the assay was immunoSEQ multiplex PCR. This table holds 5,500 to 8,000 clones, over 85% found once. Treatment was busulfan-fludarabine conditioning, a marrow graft, and cyclophosphamide on days +3 and +4. This sample comprised CD8+ T cells sorted from blood, obtained after allogeneic stem cell transplant with posttransplant cyclophosphamide. The receptors shown here come from a male patient between 55 and 70 years old who received an allogeneic stem cell transplant from a related donor and was CMV-positive. The graft donor may account for some of the T cells.

This clone appeared a single time. The V and J genes are TRBV9 and TRBJ1-2; no definite D call. Germline assignment: CDR1 SGDLS and CDR2 YYNGEE. CDR3 size: 16 residues. The V end lost 4 bases, the J end lost 2 bases, and 18 bases lay between the germline ends. The chain's CDR3 is CASSSHRLASNYGYTF. DNA for the CDR3: TGTGCCAGCAGCTCCCATAGACTAGCGTCAAACTATGGCTACACCTTC.

The rearrangement uses TRBV28 and TRBJ1-4; weak D call: TRBD1 (6 bases). Germline-derived CDR1 and CDR2 are MDHEN and SYDVKM. Trimming took off 5 bases at V and 7 bases at J, with 14 bases between the two ends. CDR3 length: 14 residues. CDR3 region: CASSGPGVSEKLFF. The CDR3 DNA sequence: TGTGCCAGCAGTGGCCCAGGGGTGTCTGAAAAACTGTTTTTT.

V usage is TRBV2 and J usage is TRBJ1-1; no definite D call. Trimming left V 6 bases short and J 11 bases short, with 13 bases between. The CDR3 contains 11 residues. The germline V gene encodes CDR1 SNHLY and CDR2 FYNNEI. The CDR3 spells CASSEIPTAFF. The CDR3 DNA is TGTGCCAGCAGCGAGATCCCCACTGCTTTCTTT.

On this clone itself: The junction departs from germline at one end; a sequencing error may be responsible. V and J are TRBV4-1 and TRBJ2-7; D gene ambiguous. Per germline, CDR1 MGHRA and CDR2 YSYEKL. This CDR3 has 13 residues. The CDR3, as DNA: TGCGCCAGCGGCCAAGTTAACAGCTACGAGCAGTACTTC. Its protein is CASGQVNSYEQYF.

The V call is TRBV4-1, the J call TRBJ1-4; D possibly corresponds to TRBD1 (6 bases). The CDR3 extends over 15 amino acids. Trimming stripped 0 bases from V and 7 bases from J, with 12 bases between. Germline CDR1 and CDR2: MGHRA and YSYEKL. CDR3 protein: CASSQEDSGIEKLFF. CDR3 DNA sequence: TGCGCCAGCAGCCAAGAGGACAGTGGTATTGAAAAACTGTTTTTT.

This clone was recorded once. The V and J genes are TRBV5-4 and TRBJ2-2; no firm D call. The CDR3 runs 14 residues. Trimming stripped 3 bases from V and 2 bases from J, with 8 bases between. Germline values: CDR1 SGHNT, CDR2 YYREEE (reference sequence). In DNA form, the CDR3 reads TGTGCCAGCAGCTCCCCTCTCAACACCGGGGAGCTGTTTTTT. Its translation is CASSSPLNTGELFF.

The V call is TRBV7-3, the J call TRBJ2-3, with 8 bases that match TRBD2. Germline CDR1 and CDR2: SGHTA and FQGTGA. The CDR3 is made up of 15 amino acids. V lost 2 bases to trimming and J lost 1 base; unmatched junction nucleotides: 2. The CDR3 reads CASSLGAGGTDTQYF. CDR3 DNA: TGTGCCAGCAGCTTAGGAGCGGGGGGCACAGATACGCAGTATTTT. The full variable domain, with the rest looked up from reference TRBV7-3 and TRBJ2-3, is GAGVSQTPSNKVTEKGKYVELRCDPISGHTALYWYRQSLGQGPEFLIYFQGTGAADDSGLPNDRFFAVRPEGSVSTLKIQRTERGDSAVYLCASSLGAGGTDTQYFGPGTRLTVL.

The chain links TRBV15 to TRBJ2-6, with a possible D match to TRBD2 (5 bases). CDR1 is LNHNV, CDR2 YYDKDF, per germline (reference sequence). There are 15 residues in the CDR3. The germline V and J ends were trimmed by 1 base and 2 bases, with 6 bases remaining between them. The CDR3 DNA reads as TGTGCCACCAGCAGAGGAGGGACTGGGGCCAACGTCCTGACTTTC. It is translated as CATSRGGTGANVLTF. Full variable domain (missing parts from reference TRBV15 and TRBJ2-6): DAMVIQNPRYQVTQFGKPVTLSCSQTLNHNVMYWYQQKSSQAPKLLFHYYDKDFNNEADTPDNFQSRRPNTSFCFLDIRSPGLGDTAMYLCATSRGGTGANVLTFGAGSRLTVL.

V and J are TRBV19 and TRBJ2-1, with TRBD2 matching over 7 bases. V trimming: 7 bases; J trimming: 4 bases; junction bases outside the gene matches: 4. CDR1 is LNHDA and CDR2 is SQIVND in the germline V gene (reference sequence). The CDR3 length is 13 residues. The CDR3 spells CASTAGMYNEQFF. The CDR3 coding sequence is TGTGCCAGTACAGCGGGAATGTACAATGAGCAGTTCTTC.

This clone occurred a few times. The CDR3 coding sequence is TGTGCCAGCAGCGGCCTAGCGGGGAGTACATCGACCGCGGAGCAGTATTTT. Protein product: CASSGLAGSTSTAEQYF. This chain uses TRBV9 with TRBJ2-3, with TRBD2 identical over 9 bases. J lost 11 bases, V lost 3 bases, and 19 bases had no gene match. CDR3 length equals 17 residues. Germline CDR1 reads SGDLS; CDR2 reads YYNGEE.

V is TRBV4-1 and J is TRBJ1-2; D unclear. CDR3 length: 11 amino acids. V gave up 3 bases and J gave up 7 bases, with 6 bases separating them. Germline CDR1 MGHRA, CDR2 YSYEKL. CDR3 region: CASSHPRGYTF. CDR3 sequence (DNA): TGCGCCAGCAGCCATCCCCGTGGCTACACCTTC.

The J gene is TRBJ1-6, the V gene TRBV27; TRBD1 agrees at 7 bases. The V gene end was trimmed by 8 bases and the J gene end by 13 bases; junction bases not matched to a gene: 11. The CDR3 runs 13 residues. Germline V gives CDR1 MNHEY, CDR2 SMNVEV (reference sequence). Here the CDR3 reads CASPRQGSSPLHF. The CDR3, as DNA: TGTGCCAGCCCCCGACAGGGTAGTTCCCCCCTCCACTTT.

This clone has a handful of counts. This sequence joins TRBV19 and TRBJ2-3; 11 nucleotides agree with TRBD2. Germline V gene sequence: CDR1 LNHDA, CDR2 SQIVND (reference sequence). The CDR3 totals 16 residues. The trim removed 6 bases at V and 3 bases at J, leaving 8 bases unmatched. As DNA, the CDR3 is TGTGCCAGTAGCCGACTAGCGGGGACGCGTACAGATACGCAGTATTTT. Translated: CASSRLAGTRTDTQYF.

This chain uses TRBV6-5 with TRBJ1-2; D is unresolved. CDR1 is MNHEY, CDR2 SVGAGI, per germline. Trimming shortened V by 4 bases and J by 1 base, and 7 bases separated the two germline ends. The CDR3 covers 13 residues. The CDR3 is CASSLTYNYGYTF. The CDR3 coding sequence is TGTGCCAGCAGTTTGACATATAACTATGGCTACACCTTC.

This CDR3 reads CASSLGPDINTEAFF. The CDR3 nucleotides read TGTGCCAGCAGCTTGGGGCCGGACATTAACACTGAAGCTTTCTTT. This sequence joins TRBV5-5 and TRBJ1-1; D possibly corresponds to TRBD1 (5 bases). Germline assignment: CDR1 SGHKS and CDR2 YYEKEE (reference sequence). The V end lost 0 bases, the J end lost 2 bases, and 11 bases lay between the germline ends. This CDR3 is 15 amino acids long.

The gene calls are TRBV28 and TRBJ2-7, with D perhaps TRBD1 (5 bases). The length of the CDR3 is 15 residues. The germline V gene encodes CDR1 MDHEN and CDR2 SYDVKM. The V and J ends lost 6 bases and 3 bases respectively, with 18 bases between them. The CDR3 DNA is TGTGCCAGCAGACAAGGACCAGGGATAATCTACGAGCAGTACTTC. Its protein product is CASRQGPGIIYEQYF.

This clone has only one observation. CDR3 region: CASSPGTGPNEQFF. In nucleotides, the CDR3 is TGTGCCAGCTCACCAGGGACAGGGCCCAATGAGCAGTTCTTC. This chain uses TRBV18 with TRBJ2-1; the match to TRBD1 covers 9 bases. The CDR3 has 14 amino acids. J was trimmed by 6 bases and V by 2 bases; bases with no gene match: 2. Germline CDR1 KGHSH, CDR2 LQKENI. The whole variable domain, remainder taken from reference TRBV18 and TRBJ2-1, is NAGVMQNPRHLVRRRGQEARLRCSPMKGHSHVYWYRQLPEEGLKFMVYLQKENIIDESGMPKERFSAEFPKEGPSILRIQQVVRGDSAAYFCASSPGTGPNEQFFGPGTRLTVL.

This clone was seen a handful of times. J is TRBJ2-3 and V is TRBV5-1, with a tentative D call TRBD1 (5 bases). The V gene lost 2 bases and the J gene lost 9 bases, with 7 bases spanning the gap. The CDR3 extends over 11 amino acids. CDR1 and CDR2 from the germline V gene are SGHRS and YFSETQ. The CDR3 is CASSFQGTQYF. CDR3 DNA: TGCGCCAGCAGCTTTCAGGGCACGCAGTATTTT. The full variable domain, completed using reference TRBV5-1 and TRBJ2-3, is KAGVTQTPRYLIKTRGQQVTLSCSPISGHRSVSWYQQTPGQGLQFLFEYFSETQRNKGNFPGRFSGRQFSNSRSEMNVSTLELGDSALYLCASSFQGTQYFGPGTRLTVL.

J is TRBJ1-1 and V is TRBV4-3, with a weak D call TRBD1 (5 bases). CDR1 and CDR2 (germline): LGHNA, YSLEER. CDR3 length: 13 amino acids. V lost 5 bases and J lost 5, with 12 bases in between. The CDR3 region is CASSSGVGTEAFF. CDR3 nucleotides: TGCGCCAGCAGCTCGGGGGTTGGGACTGAAGCTTTCTTT.

V is TRBV7-2 and J is TRBJ2-1; possible D gene TRBD2, 6 bases. Deletions cut 3 bases from V and 0 bases from J, with 12 bases between. Per the germline V gene, CDR1 is SGHTA and CDR2 is FQGNSA. This CDR3 comprises 16 residues. The CDR3 DNA sequence: TGTGCCAGCAGCTTTACTAGCTCAAGCTCCTACAATGAGCAGTTCTTC. This translates into CASSFTSSSSYNEQFF.

V and J are TRBV11-2 and TRBJ1-4; D is ambiguous. Trimming took 5 bases from V and 4 from J, leaving 11 bases between them. Germline V gene data show CDR1 as SGHAT and CDR2 as FQNNGV. The CDR3 is 14 residues long. CDR3 DNA sequence: TGTGCCAGCAGCGACTCACTGGATAATGAAAAACTGTTTTTT. Encoded protein: CASSDSLDNEKLFF.

The sample holds a few counts of this clone. The chain uses TRBV2 and TRBJ1-1; D uncertain. Between the trimmed V and J ends, which lost 6 bases and 4 bases, there was a span of 6 bases. Per germline, CDR1 SNHLY and CDR2 FYNNEI. The CDR3 has 11 residues. DNA of the CDR3: TGTGCCAGCAGGGCCAGCACTGAAGCTTTCTTT. Its translation is CASRASTEAFF.